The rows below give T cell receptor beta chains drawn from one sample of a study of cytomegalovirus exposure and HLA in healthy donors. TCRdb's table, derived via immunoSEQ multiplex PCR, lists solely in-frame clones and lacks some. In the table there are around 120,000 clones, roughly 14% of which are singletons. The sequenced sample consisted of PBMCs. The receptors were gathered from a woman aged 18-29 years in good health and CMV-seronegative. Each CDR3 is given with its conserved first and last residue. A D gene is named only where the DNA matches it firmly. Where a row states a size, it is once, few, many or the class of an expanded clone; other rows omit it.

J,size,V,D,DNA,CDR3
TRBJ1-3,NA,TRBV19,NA,TGTGCCAGTAGTATGGGGGGCTCTGGAAACACCATATATTTT,CASSMGGSGNTIYF
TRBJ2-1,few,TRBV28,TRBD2,TGTGCCAGCAGTTTACTAGCGGGGGGTAAAAATGAGCAGTTCTTC,CASSLLAGGKNEQFF
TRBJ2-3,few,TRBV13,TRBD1,TGTGCCAGCAGCCCCGGACAGGGAGCAGATACGCAGTATTTT,CASSPGQGADTQYF
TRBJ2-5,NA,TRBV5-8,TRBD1,TGTGCCAGCAGCTTAACAGGGACAGAGGCCCAGTACTTC,CASSLTGTEAQYF
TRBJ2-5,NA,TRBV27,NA,TGTGCCAGCAGTTTATTTGGTAGTTCGCAGACCCAGTACTTC,CASSLFGSSQTQYF
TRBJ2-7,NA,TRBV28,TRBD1,TGTGCCAGCAGTTTGGACAGGGGGTCCTACGAGCAGTACTTC,CASSLDRGSYEQYF
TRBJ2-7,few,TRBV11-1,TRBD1,TGTGCCAGCAGTCAGACAGGGAACCGCTACGAGCAGTACTTC,CASSQTGNRYEQYF
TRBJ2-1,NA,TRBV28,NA,TGTGCCAGCAGTAAGTACCCTCGTGTGAGCTCCTACAATGAGCAGTTCTTC,CASSKYPRVSSYNEQFF
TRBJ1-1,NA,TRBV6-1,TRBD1,TGTGCCAGCAGTGACGGGACAGGTGTTACTGAAGCTTTCTTT,CASSDGTGVTEAFF
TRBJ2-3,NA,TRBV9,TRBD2,TGTGCCAGCAGCGTAGGGACTAGCATCACAGATACGCAGTATTTT,CASSVGTSITDTQYF
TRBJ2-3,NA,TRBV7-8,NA,TGTGCCAGCAGCTTAGGCGGCTGGGCAGATACGCAGTATTTT,CASSLGGWADTQYF
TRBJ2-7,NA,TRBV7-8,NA,TGTGCCAGCAGCCTTAGGGGACTCACCTACGAGCAGTACTTC,CASSLRGLTYEQYF
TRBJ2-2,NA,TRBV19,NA,TGTGCCAGTAGTATGCGAACAGGGTTAGGCGGGGAGCTGTTTTTT,CASSMRTGLGGELFF
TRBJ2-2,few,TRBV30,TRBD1,TGTGCCGGGAAGGGGGCAGGGTTCGGGGAGCTGTTTTTT,CAGKGAGFGELFF
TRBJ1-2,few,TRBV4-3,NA,TGCGCCAGCAGCCAAGAAACAGGCGTCAACTATGGCTACACCTTC,CASSQETGVNYGYTF
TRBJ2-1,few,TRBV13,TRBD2,TGTGCCAGCAGCCCGGGGACTAGCGGGAGAGTAAGCGTATACAATGAGCAGTTCTTC,CASSPGTSGRVSVYNEQFF
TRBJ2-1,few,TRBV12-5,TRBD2,TGTGCTAGTGGGCGGACTAGCGGGAGGGCGGGTGAGCAGTTCTTC,CASGRTSGRAGEQFF
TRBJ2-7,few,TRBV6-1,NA,TGTGCCAGCAGTGAAGTTCCCAGGGGCAGGGCGGGCAACGAGCAGTACTTC,CASSEVPRGRAGNEQYF
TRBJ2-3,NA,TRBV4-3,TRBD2,TGCGCCAGCAGCCGAGCGGGCGGGGGGCCGGCAGATACGCAGTATTTT,CASSRAGGGPADTQYF
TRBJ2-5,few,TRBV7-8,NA,TGTGCCAGCTCTCGGGGGACCCAGTACTTC,CASSRGTQYF
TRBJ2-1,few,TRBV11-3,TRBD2,TGTGCCAGCAGCTTACTAGCGGGAGAATACAATGAGCAGTTCTTC,CASSLLAGEYNEQFF
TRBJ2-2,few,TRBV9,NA,TGTGCCAGCAGCGCACAACAGGGTGCGGTGACCGGGGAGCTGTTTTTT,CASSAQQGAVTGELFF
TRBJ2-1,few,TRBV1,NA,TGCACCAGCAGCCAAGATCTGGCGGCTCCCTACAATGAGCAGTTCTTC,CTSSQDLAAPYNEQFF
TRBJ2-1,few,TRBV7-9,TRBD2,TGTGCCAGCAGCCCCAGCGGGGGATACAATGAGCAGTTCTTC,CASSPSGGYNEQFF
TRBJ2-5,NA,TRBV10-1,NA,TGCGCCAGCAGTGGTTGTAAACAAGAGACCCAGTACTTC,CASSGCKQETQYF
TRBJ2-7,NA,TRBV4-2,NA,TGTGCCAGCAGCCAAGCTCCGGACAGCTGGACCTACGAGCAGTACTTC,CASSQAPDSWTYEQYF
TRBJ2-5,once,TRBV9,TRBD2,TGTGCCAGCGGGATGGGACTAGCGGATCAAGAGACCCAGTACTTC,CASGMGLADQETQYF
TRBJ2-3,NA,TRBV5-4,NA,TGTGCCAGCAGCTCTGTAAGCACAGATACGCAGTATTTT,CASSSVSTDTQYF